This T cell receptor (beta chain) emerged from a study of T and B cells in COVID-19 patients. The trim removed 5 bases at V and 3 bases at J, leaving 6 bases unmatched. Germline V gene data show CDR1 as MNHEY and CDR2 as SMNVEV (reference sequence). CDR3 size: 15 residues. From blood, roughly 220-550 ng of genomic DNA served as TRB template. This clonotype counts as medium-sized (0.01 to 0.1%). Multiplex PCR with BIOMED2 TRB-A/B primer pools amplified TRB rearrangements. TCRdb reanalysed the multiplex PCR reads using MiXCR and keeps one entry per CDR3 protein. Among some 5,000 distinct CDR3 sequences, around 27% were seen once, and the ten largest hold 30% to 45%.

The genes are TRBV27 and TRBJ2-3; 9 bases are a match to TRBD1. This sequence was found in a human donor with active COVID-19. Sequences were obtained from blood. CDR3 sequence: CASSGSGTGTDTQYF. In DNA form, the CDR3 reads TGTGCCAGCAGTGGTTCCGGGACAGGGACAGATACGCAGTATTTT.